Below, 27 T cell receptor beta chains from the same sample are listed, as sequenced in a study of T cell repertoires in cytomegalovirus infection. TCRdb ran MiXCR on the reads and lists one entry per CDR3 protein. The sample has about 230,000 distinct CDR3 sequences, roughly 6.5% seen once. Sequencing was performed on PBMCs. The receptors stem from a human donor in good health (CMV status not recorded). Some clones in this sample may be carry-over from other donors' samples.

This clonotype was seen ten or more times. The CDR3 nucleotides read TGTGCCAGCACCTCCTCGCGGCTCCTCTATAATTCACCCCTCCACTTT. Amino acids: CASTSSRLLYNSPLHF. The chain combines TRBV6-2 or TRBV6-3 with TRBJ1-6, with unresolved D. V was pared by 7 bases and J by 3 bases, with 16 bases between. The germline gives CDR1 MNHEY, CDR2 SVGEGT. The length of the CDR3 is 16 residues.

This clonotype was counted at least ten times. The V and J genes are TRBV4-3 and TRBJ1-2; perhaps TRBD1 as D (5 bases). V was trimmed by 3 bases and J by 1 base, leaving 15 bases between them. The CDR3 spans 16 residues. CDR1 and CDR2 (germline): LGHNA, YSLEER. CDR3 in DNA: TGCGCCAGCAGCCATGTTTCGGGACGGCTTAACTATGGCTACACCTTC. This encodes CASSHVSGRLNYGYTF.

There are many counts of this clonotype. The chain carries TRBV6-2 or TRBV6-3 and TRBJ2-7, with D perhaps assigned TRBD1 or TRBD2 (7 bases each). Between the trimmed V and J ends, which lost 8 bases and 6 bases, there was a span of 20 bases. This CDR3 contains 14 residues. CDR1 is MNHEY, CDR2 SVGEGT, per germline. CDR3 bases: TGTGCCAGCTTGGGGAGCGGGACAGTTTTCGAGCAGTACTTC. As protein: CASLGSGTVFEQYF.

This clonotype showed up many times. The chain has TRBV7-2 and TRBJ1-5, with TRBD1 matching 7 bases. The CDR3 is made up of 14 amino acids. V shed 1 base and J 8 bases; nucleotides not matched to a gene: 5. CDR1 is SGHTA and CDR2 is FQGNSA in the germline V gene. CDR3 in DNA: TGTGCCAGCAGCTTAGGCACAGGGGTAAAGCCCCAGCATTTT. Protein product: CASSLGTGVKPQHF.

A remark on this clonotype: Given a much more abundant clone one base away, this may be a read error. The chain uses TRBV7-2 and TRBJ1-5; D is perhaps TRBD1 (5 bases). The CDR3 consists of 15 residues. Germline assignment: CDR1 SGHTA and CDR2 FQGNSA. DNA for the CDR3: TGTGCCAGCGGCTTGGAAGGGACTAGCAATCAGCCCCAGCATTTT. The encoded protein is CASGLEGTSNQPQHF.

This clonotype was detected ten times or more. In DNA, the CDR3 is TGTGCCAGCAGCTTTCGACTAGCGGGGGCCTACGAGCAGTACTTC. This codes for CASSFRLAGAYEQYF. The chain employs TRBV7-2 and TRBJ2-7, with TRBD2 matching over 12 bases. The CDR3 extends over 15 amino acids. Germline CDR1 reads SGHTA; CDR2 reads FQGNSA. Germline trimming cut 3 bases from V and 2 bases from J; bases unmatched to any gene: 2.

This clonotype has at least ten counts. The gene calls are TRBV2 and TRBJ1-3; D is possibly TRBD1 (6 bases). V gave up 2 bases and J gave up 0 bases, with 8 bases separating them. There are 15 residues in the CDR3. Germline CDR1 is SNHLY and CDR2 is FYNNEI. CDR3 in amino acids: CASSERGTSGNTIYF. The CDR3 DNA is TGTGCCAGCAGTGAAAGGGGGACCTCTGGAAACACCATATATTTT.

This clonotype has only a few counts. The gene calls are TRBV7-9 and TRBJ2-3, with 11 bases identical to TRBD2. Germline assignment: CDR1 SEHNR and CDR2 FQNEAQ (reference sequence). The CDR3 runs to 15 residues. The ends lost 5 bases at V and 3 bases at J; junction bases unmatched: 4. Here the CDR3 DNA reads TGTGCCAGCAGCACGGGACTAGCGGCGACAGATACGCAGTATTTT. Amino acids: CASSTGLAATDTQYF.

DNA for the CDR3: TGTGCCACCAGCTTGGGGACGGTGAGGCTTGAAGCTTTCTTT. Its protein is CATSLGTVRLEAFF. The chain has TRBV15 and TRBJ1-1; TRBD1 is a possible D gene (5 bases). CDR3 length: 14 residues. Germline V gives CDR1 LNHNV, CDR2 YYDKDF (reference sequence). The ends were cut back, 5 bases at V and 7 bases at J, with 17 bases in the middle.

In its sample, this clonotype was seen many times. The chain has TRBV6-2 or TRBV6-3 and TRBJ2-7; tentative D call: TRBD1 (6 bases). Per the germline V gene, CDR1 is MNHEY and CDR2 is SVGEGT. The V end lost 7 bases, the J end lost 0 bases, and 13 bases lay between the germline ends. This CDR3 is 14 amino acids long. The CDR3 DNA sequence: TGTGCCAGCACCTACGCGGACAGCTCCTACGAGCAGTACTTC. Protein product: CASTYADSSYEQYF.

This clonotype was counted ten times or more. J is TRBJ1-1 and V is TRBV7-6; D unresolved. With 0 bases removed from V and 8 bases from J, the gap between germline ends came to 10 bases. The germline V gene encodes CDR1 SGHVS and CDR2 FNYEAQ. CDR3 size: 13 residues. The CDR3 protein is CASSLARDGEAFF. CDR3 sequence (DNA): TGTGCCAGCAGCTTAGCGCGTGACGGGGAAGCTTTCTTT.

This clonotype was detected ten times or more. V gene TRBV30 combines with J gene TRBJ2-7; D gene uncertain. V dropped 2 bases and J dropped 9 bases, with 14 bases sitting between them. CDR1 and CDR2 (germline): GTSNPN, SVGIG (reference sequence). The CDR3 sequence is 12 residues long. The CDR3 nucleotides read TGTGCCTGGAGTCCCTCCGGGCCACTGCAGTACTTC. Translated: CAWSPSGPLQYF.

The sample holds many counts of this clonotype. The chain has TRBV7-2 and TRBJ1-1, with D perhaps matching TRBD1 (5 bases). The V gene's germline CDR1 is SGHTA and CDR2 FQGNSA. Trimming cost V 0 bases and J 8 bases, with 13 bases left between them. This CDR3 is 14 amino acids long. The CDR3 here is CASSLAGWGREAFF. CDR3 DNA: TGTGCCAGCAGCTTAGCTGGCTGGGGACGGGAAGCTTTCTTT. The whole variable domain, remainder taken from reference TRBV7-2 and TRBJ1-1, is GAGVSQSPSNKVTEKGKDVELRCDPISGHTALYWYRQSLGQGLEFLIYFQGNSAPDKSGLPSDRFSAERTGGSVSTLTIQRTQQEDSAVYLCASSLAGWGREAFFGQGTRLTVV.

This clonotype was counted many times. This rearrangement joins TRBV9 to TRBJ2-7; D gene unclear. V was shortened by 4 bases and J by 6 bases, with 20 bases between the two germline ends. Germline V gene sequence: CDR1 SGDLS, CDR2 YYNGEE. The CDR3 is 15 residues long. CDR3 amino acids: CASSKTPWSAVEQYF. CDR3 sequence (DNA): TGTGCCAGCAGCAAAACCCCCTGGTCTGCCGTCGAGCAGTACTTC.

A few counts support this clonotype. This chain uses TRBV11-3 with TRBJ2-5; perhaps TRBD2 as D (7 bases). Trimming pared 5 bases from V and 4 bases from J, leaving 20 bases between. The germline V gene has CDR1 SGHNT and CDR2 YENEEA. CDR3 length: 16 residues. CDR3 protein: CASSGGGGASGETQYF. CDR3 DNA sequence: TGTGCCAGCAGCGGAGGGGGGGGGGCCTCCGGAGAGACCCAGTACTTC.

This clonotype was observed many times. The rearrangement joins TRBV12-3 or TRBV12-4 to TRBJ1-5, with D uncertain. V was shortened by 2 bases and J by 5 bases, with 4 bases between the two germline ends. This CDR3 has 12 residues. CDR3 DNA: TGTGCCAGCAGTTTACAGTATCAGCCCCAGCATTTT. It yields the protein CASSLQYQPQHF.

V and J are TRBV29-1 and TRBJ2-7; TRBD1 matches at 7 bases. The CDR3 extends over 13 amino acids. V lost 6 bases and J lost 10; bases outside the gene matches: 15. The germline V gene has CDR1 SQVTM and CDR2 ANQGSEA. As DNA, the CDR3 is TGCAGCGTGTCCAGGACAGGATCAGTCCCCCAGTACTTC. It encodes CSVSRTGSVPQYF.

This clonotype occurred many times. This rearrangement joins TRBV7-2 to TRBJ2-5; the D is unclear. The V gene's germline CDR1 is SGHTA and CDR2 FQGNSA. V was trimmed by 5 bases and J by 5 bases, leaving 15 bases between them. This CDR3 spans 14 amino acids. CDR3 coding DNA: TGTGCCAGCAGCCCTTCTTCAGCCCAGGAGACCCAGTACTTC. Amino acid sequence: CASSPSSAQETQYF.

This clonotype has a count of ten or more. This chain joins TRBV6-1 and TRBJ2-2; TRBD1 might be the D (5 bases). Germline V CDR1 and CDR2: MNHNS, SASEGT. This CDR3 region has 12 residues. Trimming stripped 6 bases from V and 7 bases from J, with 9 bases between. The CDR3 loop is CASSPRGGELFF. In DNA form, the CDR3 reads TGTGCCAGCAGCCCAAGGGGCGGGGAGCTGTTTTTT.

This clonotype was seen ten or more times. The rearrangement links TRBV12-3 or TRBV12-4 to TRBJ2-3; 12 bases fit TRBD2. The CDR3 extends over 16 amino acids. The trim removed 6 bases at V and 3 bases at J, leaving 7 bases unmatched. CDR3 amino acids: CASRRTSGGNTDTQYF. DNA for the CDR3: TGTGCCAGCAGGCGAACTAGCGGGGGGAATACAGATACGCAGTATTTT.

A few counts support this clonotype. V gene TRBV3-1 combines with J gene TRBJ2-2; TRBD2 is a possible D gene (6 bases). Trimming left V 4 bases short and J 3 bases short, with 12 bases between. The length of the CDR3 is 15 residues. Germline CDR1 LGHDT, CDR2 YNNKEL (reference sequence). The CDR3 nucleotides read TGTGCCAGCAGCCCCCGGGGGTTTGACACCGGGGAGCTGTTTTTT. This translates into CASSPRGFDTGELFF.

This clonotype showed up many times. The gene calls are TRBV20-1 and TRBJ2-1; D is unclear. The germline V gene encodes CDR1 DFQATT and CDR2 SNEGSKA (reference sequence). Trimming took 6 bases from V and 10 from J, leaving 25 bases between them. The CDR3 is 15 amino acids. CDR3 sequence reads: CSATTSVRAYGEQFF. In nucleotides, the CDR3 is TGCAGTGCCACTACGTCGGTAAGGGCATATGGGGAGCAGTTCTTC.

This clonotype was observed many times. The chain is built from TRBV29-1 and TRBJ2-3; D could derive from TRBD1 or TRBD2 (6 bases each). The CDR3 is 13 residues long. The V gene's germline CDR1 is SQVTM and CDR2 ANQGSEA. V was pared by 2 bases and J by 3 bases, with 9 bases between. CDR3 in DNA: TGCAGCGTTGAAACGGGGGCAACAGATACGCAGTATTTT. This translates into CSVETGATDTQYF.

Ten or more counts support this clonotype. This chain connects TRBV12-3 or TRBV12-4 to TRBJ2-5; perhaps D is TRBD1 or TRBD2 (6 bases each). V lost 6 bases and J 4 bases, leaving 18 bases between the germline ends. CDR3 length: 15 residues. CDR3: CASSRQRGGGETQYF. The CDR3 DNA sequence: TGTGCCAGCAGCCGCCAACGAGGGGGAGGAGAGACCCAGTACTTC.

There are many counts of this clonotype. J is TRBJ1-2 and V is TRBV25-1, with TRBD1 matching 7 bases. Unmatched junction bases numbered 7, after V lost 3 bases and J lost 3 bases. Germline V gene lookup returns CDR1 MGHDK and CDR2 SYGVNS. This CDR3 region has 15 residues. CDR3 sequence (DNA): TGTGCCAGCAGTGATGAGTCAGGGGGATACTATGGCTACACCTTC. This codes for CASSDESGGYYGYTF.

This clonotype was seen at least ten times. V is TRBV7-8 and J is TRBJ1-3; D gene unclear. Germline V gene lookup returns CDR1 SGHVS and CDR2 FQNEAQ. Between the trimmed V and J ends, which lost 3 bases and 0 bases, there was a span of 12 bases. The length of the CDR3 is 16 residues. The chain's CDR3 is CASSFGEGSSGNTIYF. The DNA of the CDR3 is TGTGCCAGCAGCTTTGGTGAGGGAAGCTCTGGAAACACCATATATTTT.

This clonotype was seen many times. The chain uses TRBV5-1 and TRBJ1-1, with D hard to call. The CDR3 spans 14 residues. Germline V gene sequence: CDR1 SGHRS, CDR2 YFSETQ. With 1 base removed from V and 1 base from J, the gap between germline ends came to 8 bases. The CDR3 loop is CASSLFQPNTEAFF. CDR3 DNA sequence: TGCGCCAGCAGCTTGTTCCAGCCGAACACTGAAGCTTTCTTT. The full variable domain, its missing parts supplied by reference TRBV5-1 and TRBJ1-1, is KAGVTQTPRYLIKTRGQQVTLSCSPISGHRSVSWYQQTPGQGLQFLFEYFSETQRNKGNFPGRFSGRQFSNSRSEMNVSTLELGDSALYLCASSLFQPNTEAFFGQGTRLTVV.